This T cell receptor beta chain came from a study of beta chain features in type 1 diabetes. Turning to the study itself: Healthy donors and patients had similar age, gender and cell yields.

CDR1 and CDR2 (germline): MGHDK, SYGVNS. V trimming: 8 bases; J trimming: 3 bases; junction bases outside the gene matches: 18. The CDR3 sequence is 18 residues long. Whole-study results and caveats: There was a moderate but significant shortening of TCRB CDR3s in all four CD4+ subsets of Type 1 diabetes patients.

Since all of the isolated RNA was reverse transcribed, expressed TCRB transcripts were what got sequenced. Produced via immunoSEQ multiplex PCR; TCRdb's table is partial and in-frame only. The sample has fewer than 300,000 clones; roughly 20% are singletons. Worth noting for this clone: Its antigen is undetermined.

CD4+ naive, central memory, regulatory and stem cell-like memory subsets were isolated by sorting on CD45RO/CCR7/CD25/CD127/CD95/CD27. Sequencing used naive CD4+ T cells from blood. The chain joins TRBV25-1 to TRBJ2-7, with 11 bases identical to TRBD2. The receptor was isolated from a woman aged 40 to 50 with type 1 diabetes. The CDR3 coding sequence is TGTGCCAGCTCTCGCCTCACTAGCGGGAGCTCGTGGGACTACGAGCAGTACTTC. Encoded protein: CASSRLTSGSSWDYEQYF.